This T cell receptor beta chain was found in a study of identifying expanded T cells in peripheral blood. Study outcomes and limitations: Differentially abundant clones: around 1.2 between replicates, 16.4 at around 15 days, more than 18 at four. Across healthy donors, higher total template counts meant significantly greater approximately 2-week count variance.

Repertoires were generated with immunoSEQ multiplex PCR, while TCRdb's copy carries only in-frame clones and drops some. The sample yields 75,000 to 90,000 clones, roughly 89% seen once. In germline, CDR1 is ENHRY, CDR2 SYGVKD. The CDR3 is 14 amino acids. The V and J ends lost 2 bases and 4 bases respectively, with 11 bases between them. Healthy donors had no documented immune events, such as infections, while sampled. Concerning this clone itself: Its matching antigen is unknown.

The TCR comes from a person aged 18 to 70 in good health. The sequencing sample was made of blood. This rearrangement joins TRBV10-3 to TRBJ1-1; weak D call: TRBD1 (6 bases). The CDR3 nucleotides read TGTGCCATCAGTGAGGGCAGGGGTGGCACTGAAGCTTTCTTT. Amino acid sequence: CAISEGRGGTEAFF.